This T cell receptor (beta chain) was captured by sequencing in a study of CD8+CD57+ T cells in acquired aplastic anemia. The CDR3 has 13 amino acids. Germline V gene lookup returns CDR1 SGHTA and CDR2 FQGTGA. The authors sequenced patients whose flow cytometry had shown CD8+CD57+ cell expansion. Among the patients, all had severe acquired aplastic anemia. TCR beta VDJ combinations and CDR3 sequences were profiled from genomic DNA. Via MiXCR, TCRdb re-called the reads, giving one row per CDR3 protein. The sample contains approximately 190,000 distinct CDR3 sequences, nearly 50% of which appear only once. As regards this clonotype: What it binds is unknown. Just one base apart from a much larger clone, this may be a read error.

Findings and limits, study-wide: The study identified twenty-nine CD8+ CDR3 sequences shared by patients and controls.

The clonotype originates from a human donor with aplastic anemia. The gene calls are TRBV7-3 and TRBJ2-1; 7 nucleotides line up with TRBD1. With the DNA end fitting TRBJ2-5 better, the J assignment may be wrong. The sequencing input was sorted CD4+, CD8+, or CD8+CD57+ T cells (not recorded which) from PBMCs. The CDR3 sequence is CASSPSGGEAQYF. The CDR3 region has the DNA TGTGCCAGCAGCCCTTCAGGGGGAGAGGCCCAGTACTTC.